This T cell receptor beta chain is from a study of cytomegalovirus exposure and HLA in healthy donors. This CDR3 is 16 amino acids long. The germline CDR1 and CDR2 sequences are SEHNR and FQNEAQ (reference sequence). The V gene end was trimmed by 6 bases and the J gene end by 4 bases; junction bases not matched to a gene: 14. Primers included in the PCR were 60 Vbeta and 13 Jbeta primers. Repertoires were generated with immunoSEQ multiplex PCR, while TCRdb's copy carries only in-frame clones and drops some. The sample totals nearly 200,000 clones. Findings and limits, study-wide: Later on, a genetic analysis was performed. It linked a missense variant in DCLRE1C with V- and J-gene trimming of TCR beta.

Regarding this clone: Its antigen is still unknown.

Source material: PBMCs. The TCR was taken from a boy under 18 in good health and CMV-seronegative. The V and J genes are TRBV7-9 and TRBJ2-7; 8 nucleotides match TRBD2. CDR3 in DNA: TGTGCCAGCAGTTCGCCGGAGCGGGGGTTCGATTACGAGCAGTACTTC. Translation gives CASSSPERGFDYEQYF.